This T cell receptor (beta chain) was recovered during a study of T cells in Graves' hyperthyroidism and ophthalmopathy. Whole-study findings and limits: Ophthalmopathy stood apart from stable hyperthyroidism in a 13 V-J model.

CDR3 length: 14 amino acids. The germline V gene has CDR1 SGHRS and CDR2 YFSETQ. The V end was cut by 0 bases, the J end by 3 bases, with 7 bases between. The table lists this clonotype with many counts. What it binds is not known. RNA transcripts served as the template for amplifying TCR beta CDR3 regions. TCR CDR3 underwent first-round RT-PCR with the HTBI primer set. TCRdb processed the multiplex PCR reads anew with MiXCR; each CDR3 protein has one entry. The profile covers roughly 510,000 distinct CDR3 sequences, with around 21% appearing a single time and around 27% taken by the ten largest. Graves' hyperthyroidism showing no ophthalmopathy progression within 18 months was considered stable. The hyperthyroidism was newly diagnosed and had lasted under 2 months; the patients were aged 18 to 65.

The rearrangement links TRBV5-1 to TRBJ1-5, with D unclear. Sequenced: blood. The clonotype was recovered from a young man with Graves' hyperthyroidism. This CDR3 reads CASSLGGPNQPQHF. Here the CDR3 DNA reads TGCGCCAGCAGCTTGGGAGGTCCCAATCAGCCCCAGCATTTT.